A selection of T cell receptor beta chains follows, all from one sample in a study of blood T cells in healthy people across ages. TCRdb called the 5' RACE reads again in MiXCR, with one record for every CDR3 protein. The sample has more than 800,000 distinct CDR3 sequences, 25% to 30% seen once. Sequenced input: blood. Receptor source: a woman aged 80 or older in good health. CDR3s include the opening cysteine and the closing phenylalanine or tryptophan. A D gene is named only where the DNA matches it firmly. A clone size is listed for some rows: how often the clone was seen (once, few, many), or a class if it is expanded.

j_gene: TRBJ2-3; d_gene: NA; v_gene: TRBV5-6; abundance: many; CDR3aa: CASSLEGEIDTQYF; CDR3nt: TGTGCCAGCAGCTTGGAAGGGGAGATTGATACGCAGTATTTT
j_gene: TRBJ2-3; d_gene: TRBD2; v_gene: TRBV18; abundance: NA; CDR3aa: CASSPLASGGPDTQYF; CDR3nt: TGTGCCAGCTCACCATTGGCTAGCGGGGGCCCAGATACGCAGTATTTT
j_gene: TRBJ1-2; d_gene: NA; v_gene: TRBV28; abundance: many; CDR3aa: CASTPAGNGYTF; CDR3nt: TGTGCCAGCACCCCCGCGGGGAATGGCTACACCTTC
j_gene: TRBJ2-7; d_gene: NA; v_gene: TRBV15; abundance: once; CDR3aa: CATSRDQFGERYEQYF; CDR3nt: TGTGCCACCAGCAGAGATCAATTTGGGGAACGCTACGAGCAGTACTTC
j_gene: TRBJ2-5; d_gene: TRBD1; v_gene: TRBV24-1; abundance: NA; CDR3aa: CATSDLRGTDKKETQYF; CDR3nt: TGTGCCACCAGTGATTTGAGGGGGACAGACAAAAAAGAGACCCAGTACTTC
j_gene: TRBJ2-1; d_gene: TRBD2; v_gene: TRBV5-6; abundance: many; CDR3aa: CASSSPSGLAGGKQFF; CDR3nt: TGTGCCAGCAGCTCTCCATCCGGACTAGCGGGGGGCAAGCAGTTCTTC
j_gene: TRBJ1-1; d_gene: TRBD1; v_gene: TRBV20-1; abundance: NA; CDR3aa: CSAFRQGANTEAFF; CDR3nt: TGCAGTGCTTTCCGACAGGGGGCAAACACTGAAGCTTTCTTT
j_gene: TRBJ2-3; d_gene: TRBD2; v_gene: TRBV12-3/TRBV12-4; abundance: many; CDR3aa: CASSPGLAGLTQYF; CDR3nt: TGTGCCAGCAGTCCGGGACTAGCGGGGCTTACGCAGTATTTT
j_gene: TRBJ1-5; d_gene: NA; v_gene: TRBV28; abundance: NA; CDR3aa: CASSFVGPGGHQPQHF; CDR3nt: TGTGCCAGCAGTTTTGTGGGGCCTGGGGGACATCAGCCCCAGCATTTT
j_gene: TRBJ1-1; d_gene: TRBD1; v_gene: TRBV11-2; abundance: NA; CDR3aa: CASSQGGAGMNTEAFF; CDR3nt: TGTGCCAGCAGCCAGGGGGGGGCAGGGATGAACACTGAAGCTTTCTTT
j_gene: TRBJ1-5; d_gene: NA; v_gene: TRBV20-1; abundance: NA; CDR3aa: CSASAQPQHF; CDR3nt: TGCAGTGCTAGTGCTCAGCCCCAGCATTTT
j_gene: TRBJ1-6; d_gene: NA; v_gene: TRBV15; abundance: NA; CDR3aa: CATSRDTGYYNSLLHF; CDR3nt: TGTGCCACCAGCAGAGATACGGGATACTATAATTCACTCCTCCACTTT
j_gene: TRBJ2-3; d_gene: TRBD2; v_gene: TRBV3-1; abundance: many; CDR3aa: CASSKPTSGFSTDTQYF; CDR3nt: TGTGCCAGCAGCAAACCGACTAGCGGGTTTAGCACAGATACGCAGTATTTT
j_gene: TRBJ2-7; d_gene: NA; v_gene: TRBV7-2; abundance: many; CDR3aa: CASSLPGASYEQYF; CDR3nt: TGTGCCAGCAGCTTGCCGGGGGCCTCCTACGAGCAGTACTTC
j_gene: TRBJ2-3; d_gene: NA; v_gene: TRBV15; abundance: NA; CDR3aa: CATSNQLARTDTQYF; CDR3nt: TGTGCCACCAGCAACCAACTAGCACGCACAGATACGCAGTATTTT
j_gene: TRBJ2-5; d_gene: NA; v_gene: TRBV7-2; abundance: many; CDR3aa: CASSLGRSQEAQYF; CDR3nt: TGTGCCAGCAGCTTAGGGCGGTCTCAAGAGGCCCAGTACTTC
j_gene: TRBJ2-7; d_gene: TRBD1; v_gene: TRBV7-9; abundance: NA; CDR3aa: CASSTDRGFSDEQYF; CDR3nt: TGTGCCAGCAGCACGGACAGGGGTTTTAGCGACGAGCAGTACTTC
j_gene: TRBJ2-1; d_gene: NA; v_gene: TRBV12-5; abundance: NA; CDR3aa: CASGLVLGLEISNEQFF; CDR3nt: TGTGCTAGTGGTTTGGTACTGGGCCTAGAGATATCCAATGAGCAGTTCTTC
j_gene: TRBJ1-2; d_gene: NA; v_gene: TRBV5-1; abundance: many; CDR3aa: CASSHIGENYGYTF; CDR3nt: TGCGCCAGCAGCCATATAGGGGAAAACTATGGCTACACCTTC
j_gene: TRBJ1-2; d_gene: NA; v_gene: TRBV11-1; abundance: NA; CDR3aa: CASSLHKGRRVDGYTF; CDR3nt: TGTGCCAGCAGCTTACATAAGGGAAGGAGGGTAGATGGCTACACCTTC
j_gene: TRBJ2-1; d_gene: NA; v_gene: TRBV24-1; abundance: NA; CDR3aa: CATSDSGPLADEQFF; CDR3nt: TGTGCCACCAGTGATTCGGGACCCCTCGCCGATGAGCAGTTCTTC
j_gene: TRBJ1-1; d_gene: TRBD1; v_gene: TRBV5-1; abundance: few; CDR3aa: CASSLQGATTEAFF; CDR3nt: TGCGCCAGCAGCTTACAGGGGGCTACCACTGAAGCTTTCTTT
j_gene: TRBJ1-2; d_gene: TRBD1; v_gene: TRBV6-2/TRBV6-3; abundance: few; CDR3aa: CASRPSGQEHGYTF; CDR3nt: TGTGCCAGCAGACCCTCGGGACAGGAGCATGGCTACACCTTC
j_gene: TRBJ2-1; d_gene: NA; v_gene: TRBV10-3; abundance: few; CDR3aa: CAISEQQPSYNEQFF; CDR3nt: TGTGCCATCAGTGAGCAACAGCCGTCCTACAATGAGCAGTTCTTC
j_gene: TRBJ2-5; d_gene: TRBD2; v_gene: TRBV7-2; abundance: many; CDR3aa: CASSLYSGGTKETQYF; CDR3nt: TGTGCCAGCAGCTTGTATAGCGGGGGGACAAAAGAGACCCAGTACTTC
j_gene: TRBJ1-6; d_gene: TRBD1; v_gene: TRBV25-1; abundance: NA; CDR3aa: CASSARQGYAPLHF; CDR3nt: TGTGCCAGCAGTGCAAGACAGGGGTACGCACCCCTCCACTTT
j_gene: TRBJ2-7; d_gene: NA; v_gene: TRBV5-1; abundance: once; CDR3aa: CASSMPDEFTDEQYF; CDR3nt: TGCGCCAGCAGCATGCCGGACGAGTTCACGGACGAGCAGTACTTC
j_gene: TRBJ2-4; d_gene: TRBD1; v_gene: TRBV30; abundance: NA; CDR3aa: CAWSVPRTGDPQAQYF; CDR3nt: TGTGCCTGGAGTGTTCCCCGGACAGGGGACCCCCAGGCCCAGTACTTC
j_gene: TRBJ1-5; d_gene: NA; v_gene: TRBV12-3/TRBV12-4; abundance: NA; CDR3aa: CASSPGEAYQPQHF; CDR3nt: TGTGCCAGCAGCCCAGGGGAGGCATATCAGCCCCAGCATTTT
j_gene: TRBJ2-3; d_gene: TRBD1; v_gene: TRBV20-1; abundance: few; CDR3aa: CSAHFGTGTFTDTQYF; CDR3nt: TGCAGTGCTCACTTCGGGACAGGGACTTTCACAGATACGCAGTATTTT
j_gene: TRBJ2-1; d_gene: NA; v_gene: TRBV7-2; abundance: few; CDR3aa: CASSLSGVSYNEQFF; CDR3nt: TGTGCCAGCAGCTTGTCCGGGGTTAGCTACAATGAGCAGTTCTTC
j_gene: TRBJ2-5; d_gene: NA; v_gene: TRBV7-9; abundance: many; CDR3aa: CASSLAGQPYSQETQYF; CDR3nt: TGTGCCAGCAGCTTAGCGGGGCAGCCTTACTCTCAAGAGACCCAGTACTTC
j_gene: TRBJ1-5; d_gene: NA; v_gene: TRBV7-2; abundance: few; CDR3aa: CASSQTARNQPQHF; CDR3nt: TGTGCCAGCAGCCAGACGGCGCGTAATCAGCCCCAGCATTTT
j_gene: TRBJ2-7; d_gene: TRBD2; v_gene: TRBV20-1; abundance: NA; CDR3aa: CSASSTSGSYEQYF; CDR3nt: TGCAGTGCTAGTTCGACTAGCGGGAGCTACGAGCAGTACTTC
j_gene: TRBJ1-2; d_gene: NA; v_gene: TRBV7-9; abundance: many; CDR3aa: CASSPKPWGQASNYGYTF; CDR3nt: TGTGCCAGCAGCCCAAAACCCTGGGGGCAGGCAAGCAACTATGGCTACACCTTC
j_gene: TRBJ1-4; d_gene: NA; v_gene: TRBV5-1; abundance: many; CDR3aa: CASSLGPPGTNEKLFF; CDR3nt: TGCGCCAGCAGCTTGGGACCTCCAGGAACTAATGAAAAACTGTTTTTT
j_gene: TRBJ2-3; d_gene: TRBD2; v_gene: TRBV20-1; abundance: many; CDR3aa: CSAGRLAGGQVGTDTQYF; CDR3nt: TGCAGTGCTGGAAGACTAGCGGGGGGGCAAGTGGGGACAGATACGCAGTATTTT
j_gene: TRBJ1-2; d_gene: NA; v_gene: TRBV6-5; abundance: few; CDR3aa: CASSPPRGALSYGYTF; CDR3nt: TGTGCCAGCAGTCCCCCTAGGGGAGCCCTCTCCTATGGCTACACCTTC
j_gene: TRBJ2-3; d_gene: TRBD2; v_gene: TRBV27; abundance: NA; CDR3aa: CASRSGLAGDTQYF; CDR3nt: TGTGCCAGCAGGTCCGGACTAGCAGGAGATACGCAGTATTTT
j_gene: TRBJ2-5; d_gene: NA; v_gene: TRBV7-2; abundance: many; CDR3aa: CASSLAGTRETQYF; CDR3nt: TGTGCCAGCAGCTTAGCCGGGACAAGGGAGACCCAGTACTTC
j_gene: TRBJ1-2; d_gene: NA; v_gene: TRBV1; abundance: few; CDR3aa: CTSSQVRGPRCSDGYTF; CDR3nt: TGCACCAGCAGCCAAGTCCGGGGCCCTAGGTGCTCTGATGGCTACACCTTC
j_gene: TRBJ2-5; d_gene: TRBD1; v_gene: TRBV18; abundance: NA; CDR3aa: CASSPSGRGRETQYF; CDR3nt: TGTGCCAGCTCACCGTCGGGCAGGGGGCGGGAGACCCAGTACTTC
j_gene: TRBJ1-5; d_gene: NA; v_gene: TRBV20-1; abundance: few; CDR3aa: CSAPREDGPQHF; CDR3nt: TGCAGTGCTCCACGAGAGGATGGGCCCCAGCATTTT
j_gene: TRBJ1-5; d_gene: NA; v_gene: TRBV10-3; abundance: few; CDR3aa: CAISEPEYSNQPQHF; CDR3nt: TGTGCCATCAGTGAACCAGAATATAGCAATCAGCCCCAGCATTTT
j_gene: TRBJ1-5; d_gene: NA; v_gene: TRBV2; abundance: NA; CDR3aa: CASSGPASNQPQHF; CDR3nt: TGTGCCAGCAGTGGTCCCGCGAGCAATCAGCCCCAGCATTTT
j_gene: TRBJ2-5; d_gene: TRBD1; v_gene: TRBV20-1; abundance: many; CDR3aa: CSARDGQGQETQYF; CDR3nt: TGCAGTGCTAGAGACGGACAGGGGCAAGAGACCCAGTACTTC
j_gene: TRBJ2-5; d_gene: TRBD2; v_gene: TRBV6-5; abundance: many; CDR3aa: CASSYSGSGPRETQYF; CDR3nt: TGTGCCAGCAGTTACTCGGGTAGCGGGCCCCGGGAGACCCAGTACTTC
j_gene: TRBJ2-3; d_gene: TRBD2; v_gene: TRBV27; abundance: few; CDR3aa: CATTLSGGGYTDTQYF; CDR3nt: TGTGCCACTACCCTTTCTGGCGGGGGGTACACAGATACGCAGTATTTT
j_gene: TRBJ1-1; d_gene: NA; v_gene: TRBV11-2; abundance: NA; CDR3aa: CASSSRAGGPNTEAFF; CDR3nt: TGTGCCAGCAGCTCCCGGGCGGGCGGACCAAACACTGAAGCTTTCTTT
j_gene: TRBJ1-1; d_gene: NA; v_gene: TRBV11-2; abundance: few; CDR3aa: CASSSWGRGNTEAFF; CDR3nt: TGTGCCAGCAGCTCCTGGGGGCGCGGGAACACTGAAGCTTTCTTT
j_gene: TRBJ1-4; d_gene: NA; v_gene: TRBV3-1; abundance: many; CDR3aa: CASSQDGSRAGEKLFF; CDR3nt: TGTGCCAGCAGCCAAGATGGAAGCCGGGCGGGTGAAAAACTGTTTTTT
j_gene: TRBJ1-2; d_gene: NA; v_gene: TRBV7-9; abundance: many; CDR3aa: CASSSQGLLRGYTF; CDR3nt: TGTGCCAGCAGCTCACAGGGTTTATTGCGTGGCTACACCTTC
j_gene: TRBJ2-1; d_gene: TRBD1; v_gene: TRBV7-3; abundance: NA; CDR3aa: CASSPLTGTGGQIEQFF; CDR3nt: TGTGCCAGCAGCCCTTTGACTGGGACAGGGGGCCAAATTGAGCAGTTCTTC
j_gene: TRBJ2-1; d_gene: NA; v_gene: TRBV27; abundance: few; CDR3aa: CASSDLANEQFF; CDR3nt: TGTGCCAGCAGTGACCTAGCGAATGAGCAGTTCTTC
j_gene: TRBJ2-1; d_gene: TRBD1; v_gene: TRBV6-1; abundance: NA; CDR3aa: CASSEATGDYNEQFF; CDR3nt: TGTGCCAGCAGTGAAGCTACAGGGGACTACAATGAGCAGTTCTTC
j_gene: TRBJ2-3; d_gene: NA; v_gene: TRBV6-2/TRBV6-3; abundance: many; CDR3aa: CASSDDRTSLGDTQYF; CDR3nt: TGTGCCAGCAGTGACGACAGGACCTCCCTAGGGGATACGCAGTATTTT
j_gene: TRBJ2-1; d_gene: TRBD2; v_gene: TRBV7-2; abundance: many; CDR3aa: CASSLLAGVYNEQFF; CDR3nt: TGTGCCAGCAGCTTACTAGCGGGGGTATACAATGAGCAGTTCTTC
j_gene: TRBJ2-3; d_gene: TRBD2; v_gene: TRBV12-3/TRBV12-4; abundance: NA; CDR3aa: CASSSGLAGPDTQYF; CDR3nt: TGTGCCAGCAGTTCAGGACTAGCGGGGCCAGATACGCAGTATTTT
j_gene: TRBJ1-1; d_gene: TRBD1; v_gene: TRBV5-1; abundance: few; CDR3aa: CASSLAGTGGKNTEAFF; CDR3nt: TGCGCCAGCAGCTTGGCCGGTACAGGGGGGAAGAACACTGAAGCTTTCTTT